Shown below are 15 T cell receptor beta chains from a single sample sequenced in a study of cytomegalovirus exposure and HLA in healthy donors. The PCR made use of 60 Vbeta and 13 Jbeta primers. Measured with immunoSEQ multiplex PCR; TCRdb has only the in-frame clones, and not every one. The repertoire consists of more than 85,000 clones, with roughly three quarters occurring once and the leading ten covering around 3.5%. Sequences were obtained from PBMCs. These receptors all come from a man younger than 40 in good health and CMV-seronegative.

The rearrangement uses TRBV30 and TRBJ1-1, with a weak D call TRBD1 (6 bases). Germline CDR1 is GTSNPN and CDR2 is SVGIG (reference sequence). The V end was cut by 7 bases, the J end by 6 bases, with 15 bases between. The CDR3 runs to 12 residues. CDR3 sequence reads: CASHPWTAEAFF. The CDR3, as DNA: TGTGCCTCCCACCCCTGGACAGCTGAAGCTTTCTTT. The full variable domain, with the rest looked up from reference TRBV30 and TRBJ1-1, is SQTIHQWPATLVQPVGSPLSLECTVEGTSNPNLYWYRQAAGRGLQLLFYSVGIGQISSEVPQNLSASRPQDRQFILSSKKLLLSDSGFYLCASHPWTAEAFFGQGTRLTVV.

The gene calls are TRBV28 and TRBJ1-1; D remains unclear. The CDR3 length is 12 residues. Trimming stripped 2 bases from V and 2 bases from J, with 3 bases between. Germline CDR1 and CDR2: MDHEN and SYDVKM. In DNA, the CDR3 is TGTGCCAGCAGTTTACGTAACACTGAAGCTTTCTTT. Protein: CASSLRNTEAFF.

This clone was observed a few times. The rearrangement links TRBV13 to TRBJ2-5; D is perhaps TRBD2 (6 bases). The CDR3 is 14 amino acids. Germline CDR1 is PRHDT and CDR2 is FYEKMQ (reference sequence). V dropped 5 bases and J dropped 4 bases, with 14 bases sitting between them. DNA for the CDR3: TGTGCCAGCAGCCTGGGACGGGGAGGAGAGACCCAGTACTTC. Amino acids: CASSLGRGGETQYF.

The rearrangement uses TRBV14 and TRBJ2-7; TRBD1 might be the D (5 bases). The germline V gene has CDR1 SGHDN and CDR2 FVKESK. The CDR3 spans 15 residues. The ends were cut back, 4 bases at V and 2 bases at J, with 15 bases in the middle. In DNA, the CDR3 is TGTGCCAGCAGCCCGACAGTGTGGACGACCTACGAGCAGTACTTC. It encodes CASSPTVWTTYEQYF.

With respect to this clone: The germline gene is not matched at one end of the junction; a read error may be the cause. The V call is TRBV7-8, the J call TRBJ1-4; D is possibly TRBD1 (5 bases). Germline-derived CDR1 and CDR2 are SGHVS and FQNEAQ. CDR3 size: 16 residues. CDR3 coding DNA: TGTGCCTGCAGCTTCCTCGGACATCCGATTAATGAAAAACTGTTTTTT. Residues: CACSFLGHPINEKLFF.

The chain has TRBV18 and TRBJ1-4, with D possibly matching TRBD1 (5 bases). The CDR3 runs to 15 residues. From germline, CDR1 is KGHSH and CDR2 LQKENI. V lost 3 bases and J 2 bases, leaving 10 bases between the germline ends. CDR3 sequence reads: CASSPSAGTNEKLFF. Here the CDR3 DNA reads TGTGCCAGCTCACCTTCTGCAGGGACTAATGAAAAACTGTTTTTT.

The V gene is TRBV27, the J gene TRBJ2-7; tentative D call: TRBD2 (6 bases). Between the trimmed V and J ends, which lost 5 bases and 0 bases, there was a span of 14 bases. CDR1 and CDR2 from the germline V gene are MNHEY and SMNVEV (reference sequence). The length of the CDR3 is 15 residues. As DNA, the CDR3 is TGTGCCAGCAGTCGTCGGCGGGATCCCTCCTACGAGCAGTACTTC. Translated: CASSRRRDPSYEQYF.

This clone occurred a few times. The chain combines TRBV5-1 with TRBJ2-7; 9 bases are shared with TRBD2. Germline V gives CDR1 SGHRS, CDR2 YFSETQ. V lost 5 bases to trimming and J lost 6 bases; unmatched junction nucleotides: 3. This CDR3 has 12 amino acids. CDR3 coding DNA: TGCGCCAGCAGGTCAGCGGGAGGCGAGCAGTACTTC. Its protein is CASRSAGGEQYF.

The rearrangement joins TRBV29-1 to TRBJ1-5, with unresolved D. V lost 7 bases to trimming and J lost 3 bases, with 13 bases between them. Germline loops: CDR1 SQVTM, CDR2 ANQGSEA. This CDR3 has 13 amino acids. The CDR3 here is CSAIAGFNQPQHF. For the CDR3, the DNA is TGCAGCGCGATCGCAGGATTCAATCAGCCCCAGCATTTT.

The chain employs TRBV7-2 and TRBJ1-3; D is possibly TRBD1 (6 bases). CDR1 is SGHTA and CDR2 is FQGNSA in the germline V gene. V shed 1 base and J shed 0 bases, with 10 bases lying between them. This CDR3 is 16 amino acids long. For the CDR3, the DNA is TGTGCCAGCAGCTTAGATCAGGGGCGCTCTGGAAACACCATATATTTT. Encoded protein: CASSLDQGRSGNTIYF.

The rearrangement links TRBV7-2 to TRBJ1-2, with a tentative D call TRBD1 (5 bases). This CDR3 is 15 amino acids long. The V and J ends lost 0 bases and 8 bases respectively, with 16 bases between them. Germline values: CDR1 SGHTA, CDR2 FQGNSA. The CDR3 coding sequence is TGTGCCAGCAGCTTAGCCGCAGGGTACTCAGGAGGCTACACCTTC. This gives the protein CASSLAAGYSGGYTF.

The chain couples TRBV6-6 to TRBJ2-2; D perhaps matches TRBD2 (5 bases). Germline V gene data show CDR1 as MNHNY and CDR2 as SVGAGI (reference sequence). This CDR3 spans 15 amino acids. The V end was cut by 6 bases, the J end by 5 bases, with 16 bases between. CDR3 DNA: TGTGCCAGCAGCCCGGGTAGTACGGGGACCGGGGAGCTGTTTTTT. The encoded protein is CASSPGSTGTGELFF.

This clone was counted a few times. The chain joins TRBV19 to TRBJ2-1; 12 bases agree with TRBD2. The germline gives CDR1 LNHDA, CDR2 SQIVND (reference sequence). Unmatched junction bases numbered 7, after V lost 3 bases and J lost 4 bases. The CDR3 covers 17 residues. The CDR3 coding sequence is TGTGCCAGTAGTATCCAGAGGACTAGCGGGACATACAATGAGCAGTTCTTC. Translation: CASSIQRTSGTYNEQFF.

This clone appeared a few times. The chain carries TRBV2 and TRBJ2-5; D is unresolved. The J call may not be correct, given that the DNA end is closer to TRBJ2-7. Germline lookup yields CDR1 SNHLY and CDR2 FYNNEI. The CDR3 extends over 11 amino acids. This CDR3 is CASRQTYEQYF. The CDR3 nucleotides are TGTGCCAGCAGACAGACCTACGAGCAGTACTTC.

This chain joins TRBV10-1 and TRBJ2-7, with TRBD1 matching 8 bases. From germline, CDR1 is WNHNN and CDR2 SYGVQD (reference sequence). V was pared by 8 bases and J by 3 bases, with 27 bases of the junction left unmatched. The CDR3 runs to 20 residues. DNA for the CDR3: TGCGCCAGCGTGGACAGGGACATCCTCCGGGTCCCTCTTCACCTCTACGAGCAGTACTTC. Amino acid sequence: CASVDRDILRVPLHLYEQYF.